The 29 T cell receptor beta chains below come from one sample, sequenced in a study of CD4 T cells in relation to SARS-CoV-2 and coronaviruses. These receptors' targets are unknown. Sequencing was performed with immunoSEQ multiplex PCR; in TCRdb, only in-frame clones are kept and a portion is missing. Of roughly 18,000 clones listed, 82% are singletons. Before the COVID-19 pandemic, during about 2011-2019, CD4+ T cells were taken from unexposed donors. After approximately 10 days of culture, CD4+ T cells were isolated. The material sequenced was CD4+ T cells from PBMCs, cultured in vitro. These receptors were collected from a human donor in good health.

The V call is TRBV28, the J call TRBJ2-3, with D tentatively TRBD1 or TRBD2 (6 bases each). V lost 7 bases and J 2 bases, leaving 22 bases between the germline ends. Per germline, CDR1 MDHEN and CDR2 SYDVKM. This CDR3 comprises 17 residues. CDR3 sequence: CASIPPGGLSLTDTQYF. The DNA for the CDR3 is TGTGCCAGCATCCCCCCCGGGGGCCTAAGCCTCACAGATACGCAGTATTTT.

The gene calls are TRBV27 and TRBJ2-6; D is undetermined. The CDR3 is 15 residues long. The V gene's germline CDR1 is MNHEY and CDR2 SMNVEV (reference sequence). Trimming cost V 5 bases and J 1 base, with 9 bases left between them. The CDR3 loop is CASSVDLSGANVLTF. The CDR3 nucleotides read TGTGCCAGCAGTGTGGACCTTTCTGGGGCCAACGTCCTGACTTTC. Looking up the rest from reference TRBV27 and TRBJ2-6 gives the full variable domain: EAQVTQNPRYLITVTGKKLTVTCSQNMNHEYMSWYRQDPGLGLRQIYYSMNVEVTDKGDVPEGYKVSRKEKRNFPLILESPSPNQTSLYFCASSVDLSGANVLTFGAGSRLTVL.

J is TRBJ2-5 and V is TRBV24-1; D unresolved. The CDR3 has 12 amino acids. V dropped 2 bases and J dropped 4 bases, with 4 bases sitting between them. Germline assignment: CDR1 KGHDR and CDR2 SFDVKD. The CDR3 sequence is CATSDSGETQYF. The CDR3 DNA reads TGTGCCACCAGTGATTCGGGAGAGACCCAGTACTTC.

The V gene is TRBV7-2, the J gene TRBJ2-3; 11 nucleotides line up with TRBD2. This CDR3 comprises 17 residues. Germline V CDR1 and CDR2: SGHTA, FQGNSA. V gave up 7 bases and J gave up 6 bases; unmatched junction bases: 15. DNA of the CDR3: TGTGCCAGCAAAGTCGGGGAACTAGCGGGAGAAGGTGATACGCAGTATTTT. It translates to CASKVGELAGEGDTQYF. Supplemented by reference TRBV7-2 and TRBJ2-3, the full variable domain reads GAGVSQSPSNKVTEKGKDVELRCDPISGHTALYWYRQSLGQGLEFLIYFQGNSAPDKSGLPSDRFSAERTGGSVSTLTIQRTQQEDSAVYLCASKVGELAGEGDTQYFGPGTRLTVL.

This clone was detected once. The CDR3 here is CASSPPGVARETQYF. CDR3 coding DNA: TGTGCCAGCTCACCACCTGGCGTGGCGCGAGAGACCCAGTACTTC. The chain has TRBV18 and TRBJ2-5; D is unclear. V was trimmed by 0 bases and J by 4 bases, leaving 12 bases between them. This CDR3 comprises 15 residues. The germline V gene has CDR1 KGHSH and CDR2 LQKENI. Full variable domain (missing parts from reference TRBV18 and TRBJ2-5): NAGVMQNPRHLVRRRGQEARLRCSPMKGHSHVYWYRQLPEEGLKFMVYLQKENIIDESGMPKERFSAEFPKEGPSILRIQQVVRGDSAAYFCASSPPGVARETQYFGPGTRLLVL.

This sequence joins TRBV6-2 or TRBV6-3 and TRBJ2-7; 12 bases are a match to TRBD2. CDR3 size: 15 residues. V dropped 6 bases and J dropped 3; count of bases not matched to a gene: 6. Germline V CDR1 and CDR2: MNHEY, SVGEGT. The chain's CDR3 is CASSRTSGTGYEQYF. The CDR3 region has the DNA TGTGCCAGCAGCCGGACTAGCGGGACGGGCTACGAGCAGTACTTC.

This clone was seen more than once but under ten times. The rearrangement uses TRBV30 and TRBJ1-3; D unresolved. The CDR3 is 13 residues long. The germline V gene encodes CDR1 GTSNPN and CDR2 SVGIG (reference sequence). Trimming took 3 bases from V and 4 from J, leaving 10 bases between them. CDR3 sequence: CAWSHSGGNTIYF. The CDR3 bases are TGTGCCTGGAGCCATTCCGGAGGAAACACCATATATTTT.

V is TRBV7-8 and J is TRBJ1-2; a weak D match, TRBD1 (5 bases). The germline V gene has CDR1 SGHVS and CDR2 FQNEAQ. The CDR3 sequence is 13 residues long. With 5 bases removed from V and 12 bases from J, the gap between germline ends came to 19 bases. The CDR3 region has the DNA TGTGCCAGCAGCGAAGTTGGGGGATTGGGGGACACCTTC. Translated, it gives CASSEVGGLGDTF.

This clone was seen a handful of times. The chain couples TRBV7-9 to TRBJ1-5; 12 nucleotides line up with TRBD1. CDR3 length equals 18 residues. V shed 4 bases, J shed 1 base, and the junction held 8 bases outside the gene matches. Germline CDR1 and CDR2: SEHNR and FQNEAQ (reference sequence). CDR3 sequence (DNA): TGTGCCAGCAGCTCGGTTATGGGACAGGGGGCCAGCAATCAGCCCCAGCATTTT. It is translated as CASSSVMGQGASNQPQHF. Full variable domain (outside the CDR3, taken from reference TRBV7-9 and TRBJ1-5): DTGVSQNPRHKITKRGQNVTFRCDPISEHNRLYWYRQTLGQGPEFLTYFQNEAQLEKSRLLSDRFSAERPKGSFSTLEIQRTEQGDSAMYLCASSSVMGQGASNQPQHFGDGTRLSIL.

This chain joins TRBV3-1 (or the pseudogene TRBV3-2) and TRBJ2-3; D is possibly TRBD2 (5 bases). The CDR3 covers 13 residues. The V and J ends lost 1 base and 11 bases respectively, with 13 bases between them. The germline gives CDR1 LGHDT, CDR2 YNNKEL (reference sequence). CDR3 sequence reads: CASSQVYGVGQYF. CDR3 bases: TGTGCCAGCAGCCAAGTTTACGGGGTCGGGCAGTATTTT.

This clone was picked up a small number of times. This sequence joins TRBV14 and TRBJ1-4, with D unresolved. Trimming took 3 bases from V and 2 from J, leaving 10 bases between them. Germline lookup yields CDR1 SGHDN and CDR2 FVKESK. The CDR3 has 15 residues. CDR3 sequence (DNA): TGTGCCAGCAGCCAGAGACAAGAGACTAATGAAAAACTGTTTTTT. Amino acids: CASSQRQETNEKLFF.

The chain couples TRBV5-4 to TRBJ2-3; 15 nucleotides align to TRBD2. With 7 bases clipped from V and 1 base from J, the junction kept 7 bases outside the gene matches. The germline gives CDR1 SGHNT, CDR2 YYREEE (reference sequence). CDR3 length equals 17 residues. The chain's CDR3 is CASHWTSGGVGTDTQYF. Here the CDR3 DNA reads TGTGCCAGCCATTGGACTAGCGGGGGGGTGGGCACAGATACGCAGTATTTT.

With regard to this clone: The junction departs from the called germline gene at one end, perhaps through a read error. This chain links TRBV6-1 with TRBJ1-2; D not resolved. CDR1 is MNHNS, CDR2 SASEGT, per germline. This CDR3 has 13 residues. The CDR3 nucleotides read TGTGCCAGCAGAGAAGAGGGTACCTATGGCTACACCTTC. It yields the protein CASREEGTYGYTF.

This CDR3 reads CASSPPMAGANTGELFF. Written as DNA, the CDR3 is TGTGCCAGCTCACCACCGATGGCCGGGGCGAACACCGGGGAGCTGTTTTTT. The chain couples TRBV18 to TRBJ2-2, with D tentatively TRBD2 (5 bases). There are 17 residues in the CDR3. Germline lookup yields CDR1 KGHSH and CDR2 LQKENI. V lost 0 bases, J lost 0 bases, and 11 bases lay in between.

V gene TRBV6-1 combines with J gene TRBJ1-1; no reliable D call. The length of the CDR3 is 15 residues. V was cut by 0 bases and J by 5 bases, with 13 bases left in between. Per the germline V gene, CDR1 is MNHNS and CDR2 is SASEGT. The CDR3 sequence: CASSEAEGRWTEAFF. The CDR3, as DNA: TGTGCCAGCAGTGAAGCAGAGGGTAGATGGACTGAAGCTTTCTTT.

This chain uses TRBV5-5 with TRBJ2-5, with 8 positions matching TRBD2. CDR3 size: 15 residues. V was clipped by 1 base and J by 5 bases; unmatched bases: 7. Germline V gene sequence: CDR1 SGHKS, CDR2 YYEKEE (reference sequence). DNA for the CDR3: TGTGCCAGCAGCTTGTACGGGGGGGCGGGTGAGACCCAGTACTTC. Amino acids: CASSLYGGAGETQYF.

This sequence joins TRBV15 and TRBJ1-2; tentatively, D is TRBD1 (6 bases). This CDR3 has 15 amino acids. The ends were cut back, 3 bases at V and 4 bases at J, with 15 bases in the middle. The germline V gene has CDR1 LNHNV and CDR2 YYDKDF (reference sequence). The CDR3 DNA follows: TGTGCCACCAGCAGGGATCGCACAGGGAGCTATGGCTACACCTTC. It translates to CATSRDRTGSYGYTF.

The CDR3 region has the DNA TGTGCCAGCAGCTTAGGACTAGCGGGGGCCGATGAGCAGTTCTTC. Its protein is CASSLGLAGADEQFF. The chain links TRBV7-8 to TRBJ2-1, with TRBD2 matching over 12 bases. The CDR3 length is 15 residues. Trimming cost V 1 base and J 8 bases; bases outside gene matches: 3. Germline CDR1 is SGHVS and CDR2 is FQNEAQ.

This chain's CDR3 is CASSVEARGFNTEAFF. The CDR3 DNA reads as TGTGCCAGCAGCGTAGAGGCCAGGGGGTTCAACACTGAAGCTTTCTTT. This sequence joins TRBV9 and TRBJ1-1, with 7 bases that match TRBD1. CDR1 is SGDLS and CDR2 is YYNGEE in the germline V gene. The CDR3 length is 16 residues. Losses at the gene ends were 0 bases for V and 2 bases for J; bases not matched to a gene: 7. The full variable domain, completed using reference TRBV9 and TRBJ1-1, is DSGVTQTPKHLITATGQRVTLRCSPRSGDLSVYWYQQSLDQGLQFLIQYYNGEERAKGNILERFSAQQFPDLHSELNLSSLELGDSALYFCASSVEARGFNTEAFFGQGTRLTVV.

The V gene is TRBV4-1, the J gene TRBJ1-5; D is uncertain. Trimming took 1 base from V and 6 from J, leaving 10 bases between them. Germline CDR1 MGHRA, CDR2 YSYEKL. The CDR3 has 14 residues. CDR3 loop: CASSQASGSQPQHF. CDR3 DNA: TGCGCCAGCAGCCAAGCCTCCGGATCTCAGCCCCAGCATTTT.

The J gene is TRBJ2-5, the V gene TRBV6-2 or TRBV6-3, with a weak D call TRBD2 (5 bases). The germline gives CDR1 MNHEY, CDR2 SVGEGT. The CDR3 covers 12 residues. Between the trimmed V and J ends, which lost 5 bases and 4 bases, there was a span of 8 bases. The CDR3 DNA follows: TGTGCCAGCAGTCCGGCGGGAGAGACCCAGTACTTC. It is translated as CASSPAGETQYF.

V usage is TRBV10-3 and J usage is TRBJ2-5; 13 nucleotides align to TRBD2. The germline V gene encodes CDR1 ENHRY and CDR2 SYGVKD. V was clipped by 5 bases and J by 5 bases; unmatched bases: 8. The CDR3 extends over 16 amino acids. The CDR3 here is CAISNTGTSGAETQYF. CDR3 sequence (DNA): TGTGCCATCAGTAACACCGGGACTAGCGGGGCCGAGACCCAGTACTTC.

The CDR3 bases are TGTGCCAGCAGTTACTCGGCGGGGACGGGTCAGCCCCAGCATTTT. It translates to CASSYSAGTGQPQHF. The V and J genes are TRBV6-5 and TRBJ1-5; D possibly corresponds to TRBD1 (5 bases). Between the trimmed V and J ends, which lost 0 bases and 6 bases, there was a span of 12 bases. Per the germline V gene, CDR1 is MNHEY and CDR2 is SVGAGI. The CDR3 runs 15 residues.

This chain joins TRBV5-1 and TRBJ2-1, with D uncertain. CDR3 length: 14 amino acids. The V end lost 0 bases, the J end lost 4 bases, and 8 bases lay between the germline ends. Germline lookup yields CDR1 SGHRS and CDR2 YFSETQ. In DNA, the CDR3 is TGCGCCAGCAGCTTGGGTCTAGGATACAATGAGCAGTTCTTC. The encoded protein is CASSLGLGYNEQFF.

The V and J genes are TRBV5-1 and TRBJ2-3; D possibly matches TRBD1 or TRBD2 (5 bases each). This CDR3 comprises 15 residues. In germline, CDR1 is SGHRS, CDR2 YFSETQ. Trimming took 1 base from V and 2 from J, leaving 11 bases between them. CDR3 amino acids: CASSLQGADTDTQYF. The CDR3, as DNA: TGCGCCAGCAGCTTGCAGGGAGCCGACACAGATACGCAGTATTTT.

This clone has more than one count but fewer than ten. The V call is TRBV7-3, the J call TRBJ1-2; TRBD1 agrees at 10 bases. CDR1 is SGHTA and CDR2 is FQGTGA in the germline V gene. The CDR3 is 15 residues long. Trimming at V came to 5 bases and at J to 3 bases, leaving 6 bases not matched to a gene. The CDR3 nucleotides read TGTGCCAGCAGCCCTGGACAGGGGGGGGACTATGGCTACACCTTC. Protein product: CASSPGQGGDYGYTF.

The chain has TRBV6-1 and TRBJ1-1; weak D call: TRBD1 (5 bases). CDR3 size: 16 residues. V was clipped by 4 bases and J by 4 bases, with 19 bases between them. CDR1 and CDR2 from the germline V gene are MNHNS and SASEGT. DNA of the CDR3: TGTGCCAGCAGTGGGGGTAGGGGCAAAATGGGCACTGAAGCTTTCTTT. This gives the protein CASSGGRGKMGTEAFF.

V is TRBV27 and J is TRBJ1-1; TRBD1 might be the D (6 bases). Germline V gene sequence: CDR1 MNHEY, CDR2 SMNVEV (reference sequence). CDR3 length: 14 amino acids. Deletions cut 8 bases from V and 3 bases from J, with 16 bases between. The CDR3 coding sequence is TGTGCCAGCGGGCACAGGGAAGGGGACACTGAAGCTTTCTTT. Protein sequence: CASGHREGDTEAFF.

The rearrangement joins TRBV12-3 or TRBV12-4 to TRBJ1-1, with a weak D call TRBD1 (6 bases). The CDR3 runs 13 residues. V lost 6 bases, J lost 5 bases, and 13 bases lay in between. As DNA, the CDR3 is TGTGCCAGCAGCTTTTACAGGGTTACTGAAGCTTTCTTT. This sequence encodes CASSFYRVTEAFF.